The text below deals with one T cell receptor beta chain. Its antigen is undetermined. Unique molecular identifiers were incorporated when the TCRbeta library was constructed. MiXCR, applied by TCRdb to the PCR reads, yields one record per CDR3 protein. The sample shows 75,000 to 80,000 distinct CDR3 sequences, over 15% of them seen only once. The sample originates from a study of T-cell reconstitution after alpha-beta-depleted transplantation in children. Germline CDR1 reads SQVTM; CDR2 reads ANQGSEA. Trimming took 0 bases from V and 6 from J, leaving 15 bases between them. This CDR3 is built from 14 residues. Study-wide findings and caveats: Where some patients showed high TCRbeta diversity at day 60, it came from recipient T cells and thymic progenitors that had survived. The main origin of T-cell counts and diversity one year after transplant was newly produced T cells. Several hundred rapidly expanded clones from non-depleted graft cells reportedly supplied alpha-beta T cells about two months post-transplant.

The chain uses TRBV29-1 and TRBJ2-7; the D gene could be TRBD1 or TRBD2 (6 bases each). The receptor's source is a male patient aged 2 to 9 who had a stem cell transplant for acute lymphoblastic leukemia, so the T cells may come from the graft donor. Sequencing used PBMCs, mostly from graft donor cells, obtained 360 days after TCRalphabeta/CD19-depleted stem cell transplant. In nucleotides, the CDR3 is TGCAGCGTTGAAGATGGGGGGCGAGGAATCGAGCAGTACTTC. This translates into CSVEDGGRGIEQYF.